The source of this T cell receptor beta chain is a study of CD8 T cells in ankylosing spondylitis. Findings and caveats of the study: Clones linked to disease, bearing a CD8+ phenotype, were relatively rare in peripheral blood. Among TCR beta sequences, a motif of under ten highly homologous variants appeared characteristic of ankylosing spondylitis blood.

The CDR3 has 15 residues. Germline values: CDR1 SGHTA, CDR2 FQGNSA. Trimming took off 5 bases at V and 3 bases at J, with 14 bases between the two ends. Only a few counts were recorded for this clonotype. Its antigen is not identified. A single record per CDR3 protein comes from TCRdb applying MiXCR to the 5' RACE reads. The sample records some 840,000 distinct CDR3 sequences, 12% being singletons. Sequencing was done on a sample of blood, either unsorted or a sorted T cell fraction (not recorded which). The chain employs TRBV7-2 and TRBJ1-5, with D possibly being TRBD1 (5 bases). The receptor was isolated from a male donor with ankylosing spondylitis. CDR3 DNA sequence: TGTGCCAGCAGCAGGAAAGGGGTAGACAATCAGCCCCAGCATTTT. Translating it yields CASSRKGVDNQPQHF.